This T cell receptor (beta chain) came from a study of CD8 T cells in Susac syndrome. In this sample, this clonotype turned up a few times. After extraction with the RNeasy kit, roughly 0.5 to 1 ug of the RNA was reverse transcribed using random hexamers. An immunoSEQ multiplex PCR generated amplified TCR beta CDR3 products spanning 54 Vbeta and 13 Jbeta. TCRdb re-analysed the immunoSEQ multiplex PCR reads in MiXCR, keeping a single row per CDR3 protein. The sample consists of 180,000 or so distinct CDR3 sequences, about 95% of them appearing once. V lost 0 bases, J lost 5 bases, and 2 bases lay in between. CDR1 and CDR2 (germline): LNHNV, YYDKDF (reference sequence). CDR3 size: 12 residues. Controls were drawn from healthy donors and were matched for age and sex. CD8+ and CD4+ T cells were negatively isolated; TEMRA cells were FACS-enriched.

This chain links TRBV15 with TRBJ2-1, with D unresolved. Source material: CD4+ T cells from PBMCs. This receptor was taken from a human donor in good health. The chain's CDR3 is CATSRDDNEQFF. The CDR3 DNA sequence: TGTGCCACCAGCAGAGATGACAATGAGCAGTTCTTC. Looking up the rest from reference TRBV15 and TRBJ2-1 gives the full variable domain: DAMVIQNPRYQVTQFGKPVTLSCSQTLNHNVMYWYQQKSSQAPKLLFHYYDKDFNNEADTPDNFQSRRPNTSFCFLDIRSPGLGDTAMYLCATSRDDNEQFFGPGTRLTVL.